Detailed here is one T cell receptor beta chain. Antigen unknown. Among the donors, all were healthy bone marrow donors. Primers included in the PCR were 60 Vbeta and 13 Jbeta primers. Here immunoSEQ multiplex PCR was the method, and the copy in TCRdb shows in-frame clones only, minus some. The repertoire consists of 180,000 or so clones, with about 79% occurring once and the leading ten covering about 2.5%. These data are taken from a study of cytomegalovirus exposure and HLA in healthy donors. Study findings and constraints: High specificity and sensitivity for cytomegalovirus status were reported for the classifier.

What was sequenced was PBMCs. This sequence originates from a woman between 45 and 65 years old in good health and CMV-seronegative.

CDR3: CASSSLLGGYKGGKNIQYF. The CDR3 nucleotides are TGTGCCAGCAGCTCTCTCTTGGGAGGGTATAAGGGAGGGAAAAACATTCAGTACTTC. V and J are TRBV5-6 and TRBJ2-4, with 7 bases matching TRBD2. The CDR3 runs 19 residues. Per germline, CDR1 SGHDT and CDR2 YYEEEE. V dropped 3 bases and J dropped 4; count of bases not matched to a gene: 19.